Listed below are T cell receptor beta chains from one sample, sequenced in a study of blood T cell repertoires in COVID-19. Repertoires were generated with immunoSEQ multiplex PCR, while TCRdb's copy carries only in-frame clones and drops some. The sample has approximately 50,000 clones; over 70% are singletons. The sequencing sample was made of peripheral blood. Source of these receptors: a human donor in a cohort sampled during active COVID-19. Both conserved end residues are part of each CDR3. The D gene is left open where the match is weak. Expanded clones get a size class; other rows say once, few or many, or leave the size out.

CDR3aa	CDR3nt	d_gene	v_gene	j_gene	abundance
CASSYRGRSPLHF	TGTGCCAGCAGTTACAGGGGGCGTTCACCCCTCCACTTT	TRBD1	TRBV6-5	TRBJ1-6	-
CASSLGAGTDTQYF	TGTGCCAGCAGCTTGGGGGCAGGCACAGATACGCAGTATTTT	-	TRBV5-6	TRBJ2-3	-
CASSQLASVWGGDTQYF	TGTGCCAGCAGCCAATTAGCTAGCGTCTGGGGGGGGGATACGCAGTATTTT	TRBD2	TRBV4-2	TRBJ2-3	-
CASHRGGGTEAFF	TGTGCCAGCCATCGGGGAGGGGGCACTGAAGCTTTCTTT	-	TRBV12-3/TRBV12-4	TRBJ1-1	-
CASSPPGLADTQYF	TGTGCCAGCAGTCCTCCAGGACTAGCAGATACGCAGTATTTT	TRBD2	TRBV25-1	TRBJ2-3	-
CASSLIAGGATDTQYF	TGTGCCAGCAGCCTAATAGCGGGGGGGGCCACAGATACGCAGTATTTT	TRBD2	TRBV5-4	TRBJ2-3	-
CATSRDLGQGVDTQYF	TGTGCCACCAGCAGAGATTTAGGACAGGGAGTGGATACGCAGTATTTT	TRBD1	TRBV15	TRBJ2-3	-
CASSFSGEGTGELFF	TGTGCCAGCAGTTTTAGTGGGGAGGGCACCGGGGAGCTGTTTTTT	TRBD2	TRBV27	TRBJ2-2	-
CASSAGQGRHEQYF	TGTGCCAGCAGCGCCGGACAGGGGAGGCACGAGCAGTACTTC	TRBD1	TRBV5-4	TRBJ2-7	-
CASSSLLNEQFF	TGTGCCAGCAGCTCCCTTCTCAATGAGCAGTTCTTC	-	TRBV5-5	TRBJ2-1	-
CASRTSPTNTGELFF	TGTGCCTCTAGGACTAGCCCAACGAACACCGGGGAGCTGTTTTTT	TRBD2	TRBV10-3	TRBJ2-2	few
CASSFLGAPEAFF	TGTGCCAGCAGTTTCCTAGGGGCACCTGAAGCTTTCTTT	-	TRBV12-3/TRBV12-4	TRBJ1-1	-
CASNVAGANEQYF	TGCGCCAGCAACGTTGCGGGGGCAAACGAGCAGTACTTC	-	TRBV5-1	TRBJ2-7	-
CASSSGAGVGEQYF	TGCGCCAGCAGCTCTGGGGCGGGGGTAGGAGAGCAGTACTTC	TRBD2	TRBV5-1	TRBJ2-7	-
CASRPLAGYNEQFF	TGTGCCAGCAGACCCTTAGCGGGCTACAATGAGCAGTTCTTC	TRBD2	TRBV6-5	TRBJ2-1	-
CASSLAQIVPQYF	TGCGCCAGCAGCTTGGCCCAAATAGTGCCGCAGTATTTT	-	TRBV5-1	TRBJ2-3	once
CASSQTHTNSPLHF	TGCGCCAGCAGTCAAACCCACACAAATTCACCCCTCCACTTT	-	TRBV23-1	TRBJ1-6	-
CASTPGGRYTF	TGTGCCAGCACCCCCGGAGGGCGCTACACCTTC	-	TRBV12-3/TRBV12-4	TRBJ1-2	-
CASNHRGRSTGELFF	TGTGCCAGTAACCATCGGGGTCGTTCAACCGGGGAGCTGTTTTTT	-	TRBV19	TRBJ2-2	many
CASSAAGGPRAFF	TGCGCCAGCAGCGCGGCAGGGGGGCCACGGGCTTTCTTT	TRBD1	TRBV5-1	TRBJ1-1	-
CASLTGQGPNEQFF	TGCGCCAGCCTAACCGGACAGGGACCCAATGAGCAGTTCTTC	TRBD1	TRBV23-1	TRBJ2-1	-
CASSELLAPRTQYF	TGTGCCAGCAGTGAACTTCTAGCTCCCCGGACGCAGTATTTT	-	TRBV6-1	TRBJ2-3	-
CASSEGAARSFSTYEQYF	TGTGCCAGCAGTGAAGGGGCAGCCAGGTCGTTCTCCACCTACGAGCAGTACTTC	-	TRBV6-1	TRBJ2-7	few
CTSSQGTGGTKETQYF	TGCACCAGCAGCCAGGGGACGGGGGGGACGAAAGAGACCCAGTACTTC	-	TRBV1	TRBJ2-5	-
CASSESGGWRNSPLHF	TGTGCCAGCAGTGAATCCGGGGGGTGGAGGAATTCACCCCTCCACTTT	-	TRBV6-4	TRBJ1-6	once
CASSSGVGDTQYF	TGTGCCAGCAGCTCAGGGGTAGGGGATACGCAGTATTTT	-	TRBV7-9	TRBJ2-3	-
CASTPENRVGTEAFF	TGCGCCAGCACGCCCGAGAACAGGGTGGGCACTGAAGCTTTCTTT	-	TRBV5-1	TRBJ1-1	-
CAWSVGATQYF	TGTGCCTGGAGTGTAGGGGCTACGCAGTATTTT	-	TRBV30	TRBJ2-3	-
CASSTGQGGAEKLFF	TGTGCCAGCAGCACGGGACAGGGTGGGGCTGAAAAACTGTTTTTT	TRBD1	TRBV7-2	TRBJ1-4	-
CASSLVGLEDVQYF	TGTGCCAGCAGCTTAGTGGGACTGGAGGACGTGCAGTACTTC	-	TRBV11-2	TRBJ2-7	-
CASSITSQGSGANVLTF	TGTGCCAGTAGTATAACCTCCCAGGGATCTGGGGCCAACGTCCTGACTTTC	-	TRBV19	TRBJ2-6	-
CASKVGLGGTDTQYF	TGTGCCAGCAAGGTAGGCCTCGGGGGCACAGATACGCAGTATTTT	-	TRBV28	TRBJ2-3	-
CASRDGGTTDTQYF	TGTGCCAGCAGAGACGGGGGGACCACAGATACGCAGTATTTT	TRBD2	TRBV6-5	TRBJ2-3	-